This record covers a single T cell receptor (beta chain). Per the original methods: Amplifying reference gene primers gave estimates of nucleated cell counts. Here immunoSEQ multiplex PCR was the method, and the copy in TCRdb shows in-frame clones only, minus some. Clone size and the V and J calls come from that table; the DNA yielded D and trimming. The sample shows 150,000 to 200,000 clones, about 84% of them seen only once. Germline values: CDR1 LNHNV, CDR2 YYDKDF (reference sequence). Germline trimming cut 4 bases from V and 1 base from J; bases unmatched to any gene: 6. The CDR3 has 15 residues. The sample originates from a study of blood T cell repertoires in COVID-19.

Sequenced material: peripheral blood. The chain employs TRBV15 and TRBJ2-5, with 7 nucleotides matching TRBD1. This TCR came from a woman aged 25 to 39 with acute or convalescent COVID-19. The CDR3 sequence is CATSIVGGTQETQYF. The CDR3 DNA reads as TGTGCCACCAGCATCGTAGGGGGCACCCAAGAGACCCAGTACTTC.